Listed here are 10 T cell receptor beta chains from one sample, sequenced in a study of T and B cells in COVID-19 patients. TRB rearrangements were amplified by multiplex PCR with BIOMED2 TRB-A/B primers. MiXCR, run by TCRdb on the multiplex PCR reads, gives a single entry per CDR3 protein. The data show about 22,000 distinct CDR3 sequences, 29% seen once. From blood, about 230-500 ng of genomic DNA served as TRB template. Sequencing was carried out using blood. Receptors originate from a human donor who had recovered from COVID-19.

The sample holds a few counts of this clonotype. The CDR3 sequence: CAWVGQGNSPLHF. CDR3 nucleotide sequence: TGTGCCTGGGTGGGACAGGGGAATTCACCCCTCCACTTT. The chain combines TRBV30 with TRBJ1-6; 10 bases are shared with TRBD1. The length of the CDR3 is 13 residues. V was pared by 5 bases and J by 7 bases, with 2 bases of the junction left unmatched. CDR1 is GTSNPN, CDR2 SVGIG, per germline (reference sequence).

This clonotype counts as medium-sized. The J gene is TRBJ2-1, the V gene TRBV15; a weak D match, TRBD2 (6 bases). This CDR3 comprises 15 residues. In germline, CDR1 is LNHNV, CDR2 YYDKDF (reference sequence). Trimming left V 8 bases short and J 3 bases short, with 17 bases between. CDR3 nucleotides: TGTGCCACCGTTATGCGGGGTTACCGCTACAATGAGCAGTTCTTC. Translating it yields CATVMRGYRYNEQFF.

CDR3 residues: CASSLARGQGEAFF. The CDR3 nucleotides are TGTGCCAGCAGCTTAGCGAGGGGACAGGGTGAAGCTTTCTTT. The chain carries TRBV7-6 and TRBJ1-1; TRBD1 agrees at 9 bases. Trimming removed 0 bases from V and 7 bases from J; junction bases left unmatched: 3. This CDR3 region has 14 residues. Germline V gene sequence: CDR1 SGHVS, CDR2 FNYEAQ. The whole variable domain, filled in from reference TRBV7-6 and TRBJ1-1, reads GAGVSQSPRYKVTKRGQDVALRCDPISGHVSLYWYRQALGQGPEFLTYFNYEAQQDKSGLPNDRFSAERPEGSISTLTIQRTEQRDSAMYRCASSLARGQGEAFFGQGTRLTVV.

The chain's CDR3 is CASSYLTSEETQYF. As DNA, the CDR3 is TGTGCCAGCAGTTACCTGACCAGCGAAGAGACCCAGTACTTC. The chain uses TRBV6-2 or TRBV6-3 and TRBJ2-5; D ambiguous. Trimming took 2 bases from V and 3 from J, leaving 10 bases between them. Germline CDR1 and CDR2: MNHEY and SVGEGT. The CDR3 consists of 14 residues.

There are a few counts of this clonotype. V is TRBV24-1 and J is TRBJ2-3; D uncertain. This CDR3 spans 10 amino acids. Germline V CDR1 and CDR2: KGHDR, SFDVKD. The ends were cut back, 9 bases at V and 2 bases at J, with 2 bases in the middle. The chain's CDR3 is CATFTDTQYF. CDR3 nucleotide sequence: TGTGCCACCTTCACAGATACGCAGTATTTT.

This clonotype was observed a handful of times. V gene TRBV24-1 combines with J gene TRBJ2-2; D remains unclear. The CDR3 covers 16 residues. Germline CDR1 and CDR2: KGHDR and SFDVKD. V lost 8 bases and J lost 3, with 18 bases in between. The DNA for the CDR3 is TGTGCCACCAAGGACGGCAAACACCCCGACACCGGGGAGCTGTTTTTT. As protein: CATKDGKHPDTGELFF.

Only a few counts were recorded for this clonotype. This rearrangement joins TRBV30 to TRBJ1-4; unclear D gene. Germline V CDR1 and CDR2: GTSNPN, SVGIG (reference sequence). This CDR3 contains 14 residues. Trimming cost V 3 bases and J 5 bases, with 13 bases left between them. The CDR3: CAWSGRGRNEKLFF. In nucleotides, the CDR3 is TGTGCCTGGAGCGGGCGAGGCCGCAATGAAAAACTGTTTTTT.

This chain joins TRBV27 and TRBJ1-2; 7 bases fit TRBD1. Per the germline V gene, CDR1 is MNHEY and CDR2 is SMNVEV (reference sequence). This CDR3 is built from 16 residues. The ends lost 3 bases at V and 3 bases at J; junction bases unmatched: 10. CDR3 residues: CASSFDARGGDYGYTF. The CDR3 DNA follows: TGTGCCAGCAGTTTTGATGCAAGAGGGGGCGACTATGGCTACACCTTC.

The CDR3 sequence is CASSLAAVGQPQHF. The DNA of the CDR3 is TGTGCCAGCAGCCTGGCAGCGGTGGGCCAGCCCCAGCATTTT. The rearrangement joins TRBV7-9 to TRBJ1-5; no clear D gene. CDR3 size: 14 residues. V was cut by 5 bases and J by 7 bases, with 15 bases left in between. Germline loops: CDR1 SEHNR, CDR2 FQNEAQ (reference sequence). Full variable domain (rest looked up from reference TRBV7-9 and TRBJ1-5): DTGVSQNPRHKITKRGQNVTFRCDPISEHNRLYWYRQTLGQGPEFLTYFQNEAQLEKSRLLSDRFSAERPKGSFSTLEIQRTEQGDSAMYLCASSLAAVGQPQHFGDGTRLSIL.

The genes are TRBV19 and TRBJ1-1, with D maybe TRBD1 (6 bases). Trimming took 8 bases from V and 0 from J, leaving 10 bases between them. The CDR3 length is 13 residues. Per germline, CDR1 LNHDA and CDR2 SQIVND (reference sequence). The CDR3: CASSRQVNTEAFF. The CDR3 region has the DNA TGTGCCAGTTCAAGACAGGTGAACACTGAAGCTTTCTTT.